This T cell receptor beta chain was recorded in a study of shared clonotypes between healthy human individuals. Looking at the study overall: Each donor had three CD4 naive, three CD4 memory, two CD8 naive and one CD8 memory plate.

General study findings and limits: All-four-donor shared clonotypes had higher generation probabilities than non-shared clonotypes did.

The CDR3 covers 14 residues. Trimming stripped 4 bases from V and 7 bases from J, with 17 bases between. Germline values: CDR1 SNHLY, CDR2 FYNNEI. In the case of this clone: The antigen is not known.

Assay execution proceeded at the deep level. Some clones are missing from TCRdb's copy, which holds only in-frame ones; the method was immunoSEQ multiplex PCR. The sample yields about 180,000 clones, approximately 92% seen once. The genes are TRBV2 and TRBJ2-7, with D possibly matching TRBD2 (6 bases). This clonotype was obtained from a woman in her twenties or thirties in good health. Source material: naive CD4+ T cells sorted from blood. Documented subset: CD45RA+ positively selected. The CDR3 nucleotides are TGTGCCAGCAGTGTACGGGAGACTTCTCGGGAGCAGTACTTC. It translates to CASSVRETSREQYF.